This T cell receptor beta chain was captured by sequencing in a study of blood T cell repertoires in COVID-19. This CDR3 is 13 amino acids long. The germline V gene encodes CDR1 SGHRS and CDR2 YFSETQ. V gave up 2 bases and J gave up 5 bases, with 8 bases separating them. This clone is a singleton in its sample. Assay: immunoSEQ multiplex PCR; the TCRdb copy retains only in-frame clones and omits some. The sample lists hundreds of thousands of clones; 80% to 90% were seen once. The receptor was isolated from a woman in her forties or fifties with COVID-19, enrolled during active disease. The chain links TRBV5-1 to TRBJ2-4, with D possibly being TRBD1 (5 bases). Sequenced sample: peripheral blood. In DNA, the CDR3 is TGCGCCAGCAGCTTTGGCAGGGAAAACATTCAGTACTTC. Protein sequence: CASSFGRENIQYF.